The 5 T cell receptor beta chains below were found in one sample sequenced in a study of blood T cells in healthy people across ages. A second 7 to 11 cycle PCR used barcoded and J-beta primers. TCRdb passed the 5' RACE reads through MiXCR, listing each CDR3 protein once. Of more than 1 million distinct CDR3 sequences listed, 35% to 50% were seen once; the top ten hold under 20%. The sequencing input was blood. Receptor source: a woman aged 55-69 years in good health.

This chain connects TRBV25-1 to TRBJ2-3; 12 bases map to TRBD2. Germline V gives CDR1 MGHDK, CDR2 SYGVNS. The J segment lost 1 base and the V segment lost 5 bases, leaving 10 bases of the junction unmatched. This CDR3 is built from 18 residues. CDR3 nucleotides: TGTGCCAGCAGTTCCCGCTCGGGGACTAGCGGGTGCACAGATACGCAGTATTTT. This gives the protein CASSSRSGTSGCTDTQYF.

This clonotype was counted between two and nine times. The V call is TRBV5-1, the J call TRBJ1-4; D perhaps matches TRBD1 (5 bases). CDR3 length equals 16 residues. V was clipped by 4 bases and J by 0 bases, with 13 bases between them. CDR1 SGHRS and CDR2 YFSETQ come from the germline V gene. The CDR3 bases are TGCGCCAGCAGCCGGGGACGGACTGCAACTAATGAAAAACTGTTTTTT. Protein product: CASSRGRTATNEKLFF.

With respect to this clonotype: A much larger clone is a single base away; this may be a read error. The V and J genes are TRBV4-1 and TRBJ2-7, with TRBD2 matching 9 bases. The V segment lost 0 bases and the J segment 2 bases; nucleotides outside the gene matches: 5. This CDR3 contains 16 residues. Germline V gene data show CDR1 as MGHRA and CDR2 as YSYEKL. DNA of the CDR3: TGCGCCAGCAGCCAAGATACTAGCGGGCTTACCTACGAGCAGTACTTC. It yields the protein CASSQDTSGLTYEQYF.

V gene TRBV29-1 combines with J gene TRBJ2-3; D gene uncertain. The CDR3 is 14 amino acids. The V end was cut by 3 bases, the J end by 0 bases, with 10 bases between. Germline CDR1 is SQVTM and CDR2 is ANQGSEA. CDR3 protein: CSVDSITSTDTQYF. CDR3 nucleotide sequence: TGCAGCGTTGATTCCATCACTAGCACAGATACGCAGTATTTT.

This chain joins TRBV20-1 and TRBJ2-1; 11 nucleotides align to TRBD2. Germline CDR1 is DFQATT and CDR2 is SNEGSKA (reference sequence). J was trimmed by 10 bases and V by 0 bases; bases with no gene match: 8. The CDR3 spans 15 residues. The CDR3 DNA reads as TGCAGTGCTAGAGAAGAGCTAGCGGGAGGCTCCGAGCAGTTCTTC. It specifies CSAREELAGGSEQFF.